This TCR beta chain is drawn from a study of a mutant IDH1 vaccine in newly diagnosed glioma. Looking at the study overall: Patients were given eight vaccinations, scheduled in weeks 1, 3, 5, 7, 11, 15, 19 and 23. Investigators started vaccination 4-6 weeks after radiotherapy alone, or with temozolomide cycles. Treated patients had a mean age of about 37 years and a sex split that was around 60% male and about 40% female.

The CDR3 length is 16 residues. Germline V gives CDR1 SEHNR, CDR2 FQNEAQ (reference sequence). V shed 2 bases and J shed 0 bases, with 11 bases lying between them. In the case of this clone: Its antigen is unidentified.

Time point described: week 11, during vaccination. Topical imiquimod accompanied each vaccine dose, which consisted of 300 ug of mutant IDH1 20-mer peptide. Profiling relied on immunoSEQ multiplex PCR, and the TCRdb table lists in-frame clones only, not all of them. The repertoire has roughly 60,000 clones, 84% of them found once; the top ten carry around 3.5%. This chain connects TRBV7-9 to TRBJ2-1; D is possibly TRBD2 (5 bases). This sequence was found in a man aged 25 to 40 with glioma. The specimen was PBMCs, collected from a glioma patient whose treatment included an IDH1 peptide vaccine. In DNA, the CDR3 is TGTGCCAGCAGCTTAAAAGCGGCGAGCTCCTACAATGAGCAGTTCTTC. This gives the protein CASSLKAASSYNEQFF.